Included here is one TCR beta chain sequence, with context. These data originate in a study of T cell clones after liver transplantation. Germline V gives CDR1 MGHRA, CDR2 YSYEKL. Trimming removed 0 bases at V and 2 bases at J, with 11 bases between. The CDR3 consists of 16 residues. The data were produced by immunoSEQ multiplex PCR, yet TCRdb's version contains in-frame clones alone and is incomplete. The profile shows tens of thousands of clones, 75% to 90% of them singletons. The receptor's source is a human patient who received a liver transplant. Some T cells could come from the graft donor. This material consisted of CD4+ T cells from blood, taken 12 months after liver transplant. The rearrangement uses TRBV4-1 and TRBJ1-3; D not resolved. CDR3 in DNA: TGCGCCAGCAGCCAAGATCCGTTGTATACTGGAAACACCATATATTTT. Residues: CASSQDPLYTGNTIYF.